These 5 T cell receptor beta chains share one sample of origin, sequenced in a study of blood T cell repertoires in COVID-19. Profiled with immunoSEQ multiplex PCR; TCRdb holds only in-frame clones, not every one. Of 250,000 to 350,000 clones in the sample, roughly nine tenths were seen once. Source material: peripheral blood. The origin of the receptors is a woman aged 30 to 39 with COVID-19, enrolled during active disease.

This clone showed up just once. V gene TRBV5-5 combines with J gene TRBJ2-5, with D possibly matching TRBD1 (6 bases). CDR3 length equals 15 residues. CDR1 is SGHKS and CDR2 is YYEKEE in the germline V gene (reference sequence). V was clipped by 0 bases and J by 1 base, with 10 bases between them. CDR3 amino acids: CASSLEGHSQETQYF. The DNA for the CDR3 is TGTGCCAGCAGCTTGGAGGGACATTCCCAAGAGACCCAGTACTTC.

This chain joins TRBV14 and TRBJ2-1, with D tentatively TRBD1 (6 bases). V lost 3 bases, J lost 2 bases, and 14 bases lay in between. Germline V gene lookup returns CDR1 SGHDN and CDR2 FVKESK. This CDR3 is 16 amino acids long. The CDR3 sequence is CASSHVQGNAYNEQFF. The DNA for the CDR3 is TGTGCCAGCAGCCACGTGCAGGGGAACGCCTACAATGAGCAGTTCTTC.

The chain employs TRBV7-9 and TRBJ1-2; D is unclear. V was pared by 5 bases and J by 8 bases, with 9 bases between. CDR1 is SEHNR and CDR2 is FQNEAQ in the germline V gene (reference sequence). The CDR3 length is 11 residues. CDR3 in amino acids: CASSPSEGYTF. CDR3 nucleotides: TGTGCCAGCAGCCCCAGCGAGGGCTACACCTTC. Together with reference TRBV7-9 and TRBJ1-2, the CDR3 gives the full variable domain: DTGVSQNPRHKITKRGQNVTFRCDPISEHNRLYWYRQTLGQGPEFLTYFQNEAQLEKSRLLSDRFSAERPKGSFSTLEIQRTEQGDSAMYLCASSPSEGYTFGSGTRLTVV.

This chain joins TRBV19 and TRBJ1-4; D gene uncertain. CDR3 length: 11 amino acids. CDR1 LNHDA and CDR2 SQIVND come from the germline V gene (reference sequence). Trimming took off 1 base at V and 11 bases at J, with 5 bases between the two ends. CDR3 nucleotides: TGTGCCAGTAGTATAGCCCGGAAACTGTTTTTT. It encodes CASSIARKLFF.

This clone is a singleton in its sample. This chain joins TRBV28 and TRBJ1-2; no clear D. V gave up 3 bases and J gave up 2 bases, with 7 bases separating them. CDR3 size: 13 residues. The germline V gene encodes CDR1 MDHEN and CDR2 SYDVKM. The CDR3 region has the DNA TGTGCCAGCAGTTTTGGGCAAAACTATGGCTACACCTTC. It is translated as CASSFGQNYGYTF.